The present T cell receptor beta chain was sequenced within a study of blood T cell repertoires in COVID-19. Study background: Samples representing acute and convalescent COVID-19 were sourced from the United States, Italy and Spain.

The authors' processing: Estimates of nucleated cell counts were drawn from the amplification of reference gene primers. Some clones are missing from TCRdb's copy, which holds only in-frame ones; the method was immunoSEQ multiplex PCR. V, J and clone size derive from that table, while D and trimming were established from the DNA sequence. The sample has 150,000 or so clones, about 83% seen once. V was clipped by 5 bases and J by 4 bases; unmatched bases: 18. Germline V gene lookup returns CDR1 SEHNR and CDR2 FQNEAQ (reference sequence). The CDR3 contains 19 residues. This chain joins TRBV7-9 and TRBJ2-2, with 8 bases lining up with TRBD2. The clonotype originates from a human donor in a cohort sampled during active COVID-19. The source material was peripheral blood. DNA for the CDR3: TGTGCCAGCAGCCCCGGGGGGGGCCAGACTGGGGGAGGCACCGGGGAGCTGTTTTTT. This translates into CASSPGGGQTGGGTGELFF.